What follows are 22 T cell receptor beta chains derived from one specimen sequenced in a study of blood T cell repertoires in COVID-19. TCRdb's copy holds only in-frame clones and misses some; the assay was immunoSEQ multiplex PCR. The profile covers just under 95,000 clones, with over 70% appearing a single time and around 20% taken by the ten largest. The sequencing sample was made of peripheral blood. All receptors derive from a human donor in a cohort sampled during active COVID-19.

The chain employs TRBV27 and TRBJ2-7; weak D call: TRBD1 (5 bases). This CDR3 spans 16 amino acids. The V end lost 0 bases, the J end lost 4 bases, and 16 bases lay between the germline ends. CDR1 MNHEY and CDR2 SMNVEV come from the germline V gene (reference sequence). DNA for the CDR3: TGTGCCAGCAGTTTATCGACTTGGGGCCAACTTTACGAGCAGTACTTC. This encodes CASSLSTWGQLYEQYF.

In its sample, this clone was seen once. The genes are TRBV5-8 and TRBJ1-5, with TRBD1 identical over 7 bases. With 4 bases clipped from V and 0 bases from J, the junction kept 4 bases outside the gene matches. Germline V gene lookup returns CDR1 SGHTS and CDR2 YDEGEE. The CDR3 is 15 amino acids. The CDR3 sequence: CASSKGQSSNQPQHF. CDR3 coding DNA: TGTGCCAGCAGCAAGGGACAGAGTAGCAATCAGCCCCAGCATTTT.

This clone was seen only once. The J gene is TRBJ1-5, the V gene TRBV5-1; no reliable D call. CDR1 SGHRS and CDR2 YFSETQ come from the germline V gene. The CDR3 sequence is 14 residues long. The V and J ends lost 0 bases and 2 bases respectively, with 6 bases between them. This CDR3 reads CASSLGGRNQPQHF. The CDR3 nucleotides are TGCGCCAGCAGCTTGGGAGGTCGCAATCAGCCCCAGCATTTT.

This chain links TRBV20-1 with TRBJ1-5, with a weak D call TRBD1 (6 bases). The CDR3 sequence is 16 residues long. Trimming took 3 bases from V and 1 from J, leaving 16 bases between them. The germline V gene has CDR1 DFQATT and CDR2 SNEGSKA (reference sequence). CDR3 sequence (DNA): TGCAGTGCTAGTTTGTCATGGACAGCGAGCAATCAGCCCCAGCATTTT. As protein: CSASLSWTASNQPQHF.

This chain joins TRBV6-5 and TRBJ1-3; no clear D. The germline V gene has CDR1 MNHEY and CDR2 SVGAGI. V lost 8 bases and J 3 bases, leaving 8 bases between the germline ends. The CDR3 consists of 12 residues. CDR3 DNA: TGTGCCAGCGGCATGTTTGGAAACACCATATATTTT. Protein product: CASGMFGNTIYF.

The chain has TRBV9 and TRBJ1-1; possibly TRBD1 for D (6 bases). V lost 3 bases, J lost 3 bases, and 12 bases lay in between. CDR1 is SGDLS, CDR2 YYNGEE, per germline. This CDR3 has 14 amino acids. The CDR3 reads CASSAQGGYTEAFF. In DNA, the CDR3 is TGTGCCAGCAGCGCACAGGGCGGGTACACTGAAGCTTTCTTT. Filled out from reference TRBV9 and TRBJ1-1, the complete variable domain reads DSGVTQTPKHLITATGQRVTLRCSPRSGDLSVYWYQQSLDQGLQFLIQYYNGEERAKGNILERFSAQQFPDLHSELNLSSLELGDSALYFCASSAQGGYTEAFFGQGTRLTVV.

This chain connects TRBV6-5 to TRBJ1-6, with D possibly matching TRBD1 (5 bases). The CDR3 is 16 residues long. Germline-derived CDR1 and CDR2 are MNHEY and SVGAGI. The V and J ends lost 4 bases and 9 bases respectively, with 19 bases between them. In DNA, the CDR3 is TGTGCCAGCAGTTCTCGCCCCGGAACTCAGGGTTCACCCCTCCACTTT. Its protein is CASSSRPGTQGSPLHF.

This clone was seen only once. CDR3 bases: TGTGCCAGCAGCCCCCCGGGACACCCGTCTTTGGGTTACGAGCAGTACTTC. Translation gives CASSPPGHPSLGYEQYF. This chain uses TRBV5-6 with TRBJ2-7; TRBD1 is a possible D gene (6 bases). The CDR3 contains 17 residues. Trimming pared 4 bases from V and 4 bases from J, leaving 24 bases between. CDR1 SGHDT and CDR2 YYEEEE come from the germline V gene. Looking up the rest from reference TRBV5-6 and TRBJ2-7 gives the full variable domain: DAGVTQSPTHLIKTRGQQVTLRCSPKSGHDTVSWYQQALGQGPQFIFQYYEEEERQRGNFPDRFSGHQFPNYSSELNVNALLLGDSALYLCASSPPGHPSLGYEQYFGPGTRLTVT.

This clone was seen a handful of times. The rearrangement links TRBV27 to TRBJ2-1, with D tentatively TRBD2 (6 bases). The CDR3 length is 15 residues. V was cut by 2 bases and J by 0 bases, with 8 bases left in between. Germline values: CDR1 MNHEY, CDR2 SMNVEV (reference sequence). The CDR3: CASSLAGSSYNEQFF. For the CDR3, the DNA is TGTGCCAGCAGTTTAGCGGGAAGCTCCTACAATGAGCAGTTCTTC.

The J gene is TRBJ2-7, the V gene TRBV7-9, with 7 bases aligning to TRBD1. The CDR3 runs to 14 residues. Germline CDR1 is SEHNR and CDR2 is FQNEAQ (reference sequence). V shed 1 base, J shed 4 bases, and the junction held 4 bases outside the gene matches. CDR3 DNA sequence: TGTGCCAGCAGCTTAGTGGGACAGCAATACGAGCAGTACTTC. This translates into CASSLVGQQYEQYF. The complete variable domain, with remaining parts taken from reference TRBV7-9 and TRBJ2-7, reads DTGVSQNPRHKITKRGQNVTFRCDPISEHNRLYWYRQTLGQGPEFLTYFQNEAQLEKSRLLSDRFSAERPKGSFSTLEIQRTEQGDSAMYLCASSLVGQQYEQYFGPGTRLTVT.

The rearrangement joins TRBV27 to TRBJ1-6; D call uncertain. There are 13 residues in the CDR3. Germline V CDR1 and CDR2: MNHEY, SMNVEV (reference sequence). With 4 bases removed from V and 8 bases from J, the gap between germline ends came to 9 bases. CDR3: CASSWSLDSPLHF. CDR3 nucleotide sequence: TGTGCCAGCAGTTGGAGTTTGGATTCACCCCTCCACTTT.

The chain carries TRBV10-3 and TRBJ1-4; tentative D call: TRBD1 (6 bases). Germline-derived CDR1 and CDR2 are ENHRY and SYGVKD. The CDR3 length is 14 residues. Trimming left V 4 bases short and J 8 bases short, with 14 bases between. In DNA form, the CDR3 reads TGTGCCATCAGTGCGGTACAGGGAGAGGAAAAACTGTTTTTT. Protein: CAISAVQGEEKLFF.

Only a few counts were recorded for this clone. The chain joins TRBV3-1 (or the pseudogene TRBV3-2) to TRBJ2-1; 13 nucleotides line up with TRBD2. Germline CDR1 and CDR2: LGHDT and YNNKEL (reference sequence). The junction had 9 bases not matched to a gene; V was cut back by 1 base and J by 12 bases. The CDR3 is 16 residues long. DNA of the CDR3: TGTGCCAGCAGCCAAGTTGCGGAGACTAGCGGGAGGCCGCAGTTCTTC. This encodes CASSQVAETSGRPQFF.

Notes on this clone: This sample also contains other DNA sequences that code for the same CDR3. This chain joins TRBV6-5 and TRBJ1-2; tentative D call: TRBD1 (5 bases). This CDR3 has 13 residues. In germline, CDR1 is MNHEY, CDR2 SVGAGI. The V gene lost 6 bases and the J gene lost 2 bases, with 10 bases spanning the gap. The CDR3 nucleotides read TGTGCCAGCAGCCCGGGACTCAACTATGGCTACACCTTC. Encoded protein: CASSPGLNYGYTF.

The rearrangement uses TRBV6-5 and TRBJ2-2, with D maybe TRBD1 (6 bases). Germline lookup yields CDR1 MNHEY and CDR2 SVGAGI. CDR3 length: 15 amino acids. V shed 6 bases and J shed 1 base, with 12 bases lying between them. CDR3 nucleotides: TGTGCCAGCAGCCGGACAGAGGTGAACACCGGGGAGCTGTTTTTT. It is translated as CASSRTEVNTGELFF.

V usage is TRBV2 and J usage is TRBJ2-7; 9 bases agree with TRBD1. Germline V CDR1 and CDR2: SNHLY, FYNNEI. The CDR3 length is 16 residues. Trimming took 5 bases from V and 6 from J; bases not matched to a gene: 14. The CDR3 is CASSLQGARESGEQYF. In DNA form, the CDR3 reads TGTGCCAGCAGTTTACAGGGGGCGCGGGAGTCAGGCGAGCAGTACTTC.

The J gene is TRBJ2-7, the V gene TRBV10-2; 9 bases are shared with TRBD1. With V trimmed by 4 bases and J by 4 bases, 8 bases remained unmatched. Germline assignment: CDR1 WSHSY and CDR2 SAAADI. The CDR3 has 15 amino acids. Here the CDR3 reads CASSAGQGGMYEQYF. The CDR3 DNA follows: TGCGCCAGCAGTGCGGGACAGGGTGGGATGTACGAGCAGTACTTC.

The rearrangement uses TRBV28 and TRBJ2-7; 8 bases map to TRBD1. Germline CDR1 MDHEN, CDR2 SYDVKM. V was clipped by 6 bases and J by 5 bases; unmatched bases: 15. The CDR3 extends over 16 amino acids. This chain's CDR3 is CASRPMPGQGPNEQYF. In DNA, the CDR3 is TGTGCCAGCAGACCGATGCCTGGACAGGGTCCAAACGAGCAGTACTTC.

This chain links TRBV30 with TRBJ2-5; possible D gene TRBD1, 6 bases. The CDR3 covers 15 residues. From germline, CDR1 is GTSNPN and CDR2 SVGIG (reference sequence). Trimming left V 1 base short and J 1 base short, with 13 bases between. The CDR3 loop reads CAWSAPQGSQETQYF. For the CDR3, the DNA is TGTGCCTGGAGTGCCCCACAGGGCTCCCAAGAGACCCAGTACTTC.

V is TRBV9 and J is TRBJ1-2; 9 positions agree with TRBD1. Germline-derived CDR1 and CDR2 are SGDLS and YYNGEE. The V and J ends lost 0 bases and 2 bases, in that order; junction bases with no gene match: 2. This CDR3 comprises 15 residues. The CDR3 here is CASSVEGTGNYGYTF. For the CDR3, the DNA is TGTGCCAGCAGCGTAGAGGGGACAGGGAACTATGGCTACACCTTC.

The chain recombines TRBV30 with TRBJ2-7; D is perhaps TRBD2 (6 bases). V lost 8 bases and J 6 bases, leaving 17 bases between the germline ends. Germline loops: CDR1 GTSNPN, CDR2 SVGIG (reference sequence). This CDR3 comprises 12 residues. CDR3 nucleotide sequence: TGTGCCGGGTCCTGGAGGGGATCCGAGCAGTACTTC. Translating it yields CAGSWRGSEQYF.

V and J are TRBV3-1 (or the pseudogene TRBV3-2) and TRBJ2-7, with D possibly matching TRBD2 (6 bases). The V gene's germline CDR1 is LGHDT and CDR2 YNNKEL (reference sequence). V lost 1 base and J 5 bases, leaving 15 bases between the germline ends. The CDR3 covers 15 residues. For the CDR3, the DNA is TGTGCCAGCAGCCAAGGGAGGAGGGTATTCGACGAGCAGTACTTC. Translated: CASSQGRRVFDEQYF.